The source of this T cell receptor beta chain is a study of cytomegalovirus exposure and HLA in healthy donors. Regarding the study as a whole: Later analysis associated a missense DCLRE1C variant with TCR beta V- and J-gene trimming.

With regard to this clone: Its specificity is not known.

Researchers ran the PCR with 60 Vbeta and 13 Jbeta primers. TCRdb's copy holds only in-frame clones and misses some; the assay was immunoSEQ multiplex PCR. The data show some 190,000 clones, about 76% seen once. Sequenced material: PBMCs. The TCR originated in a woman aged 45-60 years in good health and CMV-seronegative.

This chain's CDR3 is CAISAAGAGNTIYF. The CDR3 nucleotides are TGTGCCATCAGTGCAGCAGGGGCTGGAAACACCATATATTTT. The rearrangement uses TRBV10-3 and TRBJ1-3, with a possible D match to TRBD1 (6 bases). The germline gives CDR1 ENHRY, CDR2 SYGVKD. This CDR3 comprises 14 residues. Between the trimmed V and J ends, which lost 4 bases and 2 bases, there was a span of 9 bases.